These T cell receptor beta chains were read from a single sample in a study of CD8 T cells in Susac syndrome. MiXCR was run by TCRdb on the immunoSEQ multiplex PCR reads, yielding one entry per CDR3 protein. Of a few hundred thousand distinct CDR3 sequences in the sample, roughly nine tenths were seen once. The sample taken for sequencing was CD4+ T cells from PBMCs. Receptor source: a human donor with multiple sclerosis. Each CDR3 is given with its conserved first and last residue. A D gene is named only where the DNA matches it firmly. Clone size is shown for a subset of rows, as once, few, many or a class of expanded clone.

j_gene,abundance,d_gene,v_gene,CDR3nt,CDR3aa
TRBJ2-7,once,TRBD2,TRBV7-3,TGTGCCAGCAGCTTAACGGGGGGGGTTAACTACGAGCAGTACTTC,CASSLTGGVNYEQYF
TRBJ2-7,few,NA,TRBV7-2,TGTGCCAGCAGCCTGGACTCTTTTACCTACGAGCAGTACTTC,CASSLDSFTYEQYF
TRBJ1-2,NA,NA,TRBV13,TGTGCCAGCAGCCGAAGACAGGCCCGAGCTAACTATGGCTACACCTTC,CASSRRQARANYGYTF
TRBJ2-1,NA,NA,TRBV6-2/TRBV6-3,TGTGCCAGCAGTTACTCACGTCAGGTTTCTGAGTTCTTC,CASSYSRQVSEFF
TRBJ1-2,few,TRBD1,TRBV19,TGTGCCAGTAGCGACAGGGCGCCTAACTATGGCTACACCTTC,CASSDRAPNYGYTF
TRBJ1-2,NA,NA,TRBV19,TGTGCCAGTAGTATCGACAGAAACTATGGCTACACCTTC,CASSIDRNYGYTF
TRBJ2-3,NA,TRBD2,TRBV20-1,TGCAGTGCTAGAGGTAGCGGGGTTAGCACAGATACGCAGTATTTT,CSARGSGVSTDTQYF
TRBJ2-2,NA,NA,TRBV5-1,TGCGCCAGCAGCGATCAGGGACGCCCAAACACCGGGGAGCTGTTTTTT,CASSDQGRPNTGELFF
TRBJ1-2,NA,NA,TRBV7-9,TGTGCCAGCAGCTTAATGGGGGAGGACGGCTACACCTTC,CASSLMGEDGYTF
TRBJ2-7,NA,NA,TRBV12-3/TRBV12-4,TGTGCCAGCAGTTTAACGGACGAGCAGTACTTC,CASSLTDEQYF
TRBJ2-2,NA,TRBD2,TRBV29-1,TGCAGCGTTTCGACTAGCGGGAGTACCACCGGGGAGCTGTTTTTT,CSVSTSGSTTGELFF
TRBJ2-5,NA,NA,TRBV4-3,TGCGCCAGCAGCCAAGATCCCAGGGCCGAGACCCAGTACTTC,CASSQDPRAETQYF
TRBJ2-3,NA,NA,TRBV19,TGTGCCAGTAGTAATCACGGGAACCCCACAGATACGCAGTATTTT,CASSNHGNPTDTQYF
TRBJ1-1,NA,NA,TRBV21-1,TGTGCCAGCAGCAACCCTGAACTACGATCGAACACTGAAGCTTTCTTT,CASSNPELRSNTEAFF
TRBJ2-7,NA,TRBD2,TRBV28,TGTGCCAGCAGTGTATTAGCGGGGGGAGGCGAGCAGTACTTC,CASSVLAGGGEQYF
TRBJ2-7,NA,NA,TRBV13,TGTGCCAGCAGACTGCCTCCCCTAGTTACCTACGAGCAGTACTTC,CASRLPPLVTYEQYF
TRBJ2-7,NA,NA,TRBV19,TGTGCCAGTAGTATGTCGGGGAGCAACGAGCAGTACTTC,CASSMSGSNEQYF
TRBJ2-3,NA,TRBD2,TRBV28,TGTGCCAGCAGTTTCCAGCGGGGGGGCGTGGTGGACACAGATACGCAGTATTTT,CASSFQRGGVVDTDTQYF
TRBJ2-2,NA,TRBD2,TRBV18,TGTGCCAGCTCACCACCTAGCGGGAGGGCCACCGGGGAGCTGTTTTTT,CASSPPSGRATGELFF
TRBJ1-5,NA,NA,TRBV6-2/TRBV6-3,TGTGCCAGCAGTTACTCGATGCGGGAGCAGCCCCAGCATTTT,CASSYSMREQPQHF
TRBJ2-7,NA,NA,TRBV2,TGTGCCAGCAGTGAAGCGCTTGGGTCCTACGAGCAGTACTTC,CASSEALGSYEQYF
TRBJ2-4,NA,TRBD1,TRBV20-1,TGCAGTGCTCGATTGACAGGGGGTCACATTCAGTACTTC,CSARLTGGHIQYF
TRBJ1-1,NA,NA,TRBV4-3,TGCGCCAGCAGCCAAGCCCTAGTCGGCACTGAAGCTTTCTTT,CASSQALVGTEAFF
TRBJ1-5,NA,TRBD1,TRBV18,TGTGCCAGCTCACCAAGGCAGGGGGATCAGCCCCAGCATTTT,CASSPRQGDQPQHF
TRBJ1-1,NA,NA,TRBV6-1,TGTGCCAGCAGTGAGGCCGGGGAAGCTTTCTTT,CASSEAGEAFF
TRBJ2-2,NA,NA,TRBV5-1,TGCGCCAGCAGCCAGGGGATAAACACCGGGGAGCTGTTTTTT,CASSQGINTGELFF